Below are 6 T cell receptor beta chains sequenced from a single sample in a study of cytomegalovirus exposure and HLA in healthy donors. Amplification used 60 Vbeta primers and 13 Jbeta primers. The assay was immunoSEQ multiplex PCR, and TCRdb's table has in-frame clones only and misses some. This sample's table reports tens of thousands of clones. Specimen: PBMCs. Every receptor here comes from a middle-aged man in good health and CMV-seronegative.

The chain is built from TRBV5-1 and TRBJ2-3, with 10 bases lining up with TRBD1. CDR1 and CDR2 (germline): SGHRS, YFSETQ. Trimming cost V 4 bases and J 4 bases; bases outside gene matches: 6. The CDR3 spans 15 residues. The chain's CDR3 is CASSEPGQGSDTQYF. The CDR3 bases are TGCGCCAGCAGCGAACCGGGACAGGGGTCAGATACGCAGTATTTT.

This chain connects TRBV6-5 to TRBJ1-2; 7 bases map to TRBD1. There are 14 residues in the CDR3. With 2 bases clipped from V and 4 bases from J, the junction kept 4 bases outside the gene matches. Looked up from germline, CDR1 is MNHEY and CDR2 is SVGAGI. Here the CDR3 reads CASSYETGSYGYTF. DNA of the CDR3: TGTGCCAGCAGTTACGAGACAGGGTCCTATGGCTACACCTTC.

The V gene is TRBV5-1, the J gene TRBJ1-1; TRBD1 might be the D (6 bases). CDR3 length: 14 residues. The germline CDR1 and CDR2 sequences are SGHRS and YFSETQ. Trimming removed 3 bases at V and 0 bases at J, with 9 bases between. The CDR3 coding sequence is TGCGCCAGCAGCTCAGGGGTTATGAACACTGAAGCTTTCTTT. Translation gives CASSSGVMNTEAFF.

The chain has TRBV11-3 and TRBJ1-1; D possibly corresponds to TRBD1 (6 bases). CDR1 is SGHNT and CDR2 is YENEEA in the germline V gene. Trimming cost V 5 bases and J 4 bases, with 11 bases left between them. CDR3 size: 13 residues. The CDR3 loop reads CASSVKQGTEAFF. CDR3 bases: TGTGCCAGCAGCGTAAAACAGGGCACTGAAGCTTTCTTT.

The chain employs TRBV27 and TRBJ1-1; no clear D gene. V shed 5 bases and J shed 6 bases, with 16 bases lying between them. CDR1 is MNHEY and CDR2 is SMNVEV in the germline V gene (reference sequence). There are 14 residues in the CDR3. The CDR3 protein is CASSVYTGNSEAFF. Written as DNA, the CDR3 is TGTGCCAGCAGTGTTTACACGGGTAACTCTGAAGCTTTCTTT.

J is TRBJ1-1 and V is TRBV10-3; D is unresolved. The V end was cut by 1 base, the J end by 1 base, with 16 bases between. From germline, CDR1 is ENHRY and CDR2 SYGVKD. The CDR3 is 17 residues long. The CDR3, as DNA: TGTGCCATCAGTGAGTACCCGGGCCCTGAGGGGAACACTGAAGCTTTCTTT. Its protein is CAISEYPGPEGNTEAFF.